One and the same sample provided the 10 T cell receptor beta chains below, sequenced in a study of cytomegalovirus exposure and HLA in healthy donors. With 60 Vbeta and 13 Jbeta primers, the PCR was carried out. Only in-frame clones appear in the TCRdb table, and some are missing; sequencing was by immunoSEQ multiplex PCR. Among some 120,000 clones listed, roughly 80% were seen once. Sequencing was done on a sample of PBMCs. The receptors were gathered from a young man in good health and CMV-seronegative.

The J gene is TRBJ2-7, the V gene TRBV4-2; TRBD2 might be the D (5 bases). This CDR3 is built from 16 residues. Trimming shortened V by 0 bases and J by 3 bases, and 15 bases separated the two germline ends. CDR1 and CDR2 from the germline V gene are LGHNA and YNFKEQ. In DNA form, the CDR3 reads TGTGCCAGCAGCCAAGATCCGAGGGTCCTCTACTACGAGCAGTACTTC. As protein: CASSQDPRVLYYEQYF.

The rearrangement joins TRBV28 to TRBJ2-7, with D uncertain. The CDR3 is made up of 14 amino acids. Trimming took off 1 base at V and 2 bases at J, with 9 bases between the two ends. CDR1 is MDHEN, CDR2 SYDVKM, per germline. In nucleotides, the CDR3 is TGTGCCAGCAGTTTATCTCTTGTCCCCTACGAGCAGTACTTC. Amino acid sequence: CASSLSLVPYEQYF. The full variable domain, rest sourced from reference TRBV28 and TRBJ2-7, is DVKVTQSSRYLVKRTGEKVFLECVQDMDHENMFWYRQDPGLGLRLIYFSYDVKMKEKGDIPEGYSVSREKKERFSLILESASTNQTSMYLCASSLSLVPYEQYFGPGTRLTVT.

The chain recombines TRBV2 with TRBJ1-6; possible D gene TRBD1, 6 bases. Trimming removed 4 bases at V and 9 bases at J, with 13 bases between. Germline V gene lookup returns CDR1 SNHLY and CDR2 FYNNEI. The CDR3 has 14 amino acids. The CDR3 spells CASSGQAVGSPLHF. CDR3 sequence (DNA): TGTGCCAGCAGTGGACAGGCCGTCGGTTCACCCCTCCACTTT. The whole variable domain, filled in from reference TRBV2 and TRBJ1-6, reads EPEVTQTPSHQVTQMGQEVILRCVPISNHLYFYWYRQILGQKVEFLVSFYNNEISEKSEIFDDQFSVERPDGSNFTLKIRSTKLEDSAMYFCASSGQAVGSPLHFGNGTRLTVT.

V gene TRBV20-1 combines with J gene TRBJ1-4; D is ambiguous. Germline-derived CDR1 and CDR2 are DFQATT and SNEGSKA (reference sequence). V gave up 3 bases and J gave up 5 bases, with 4 bases separating them. The CDR3 is 11 residues long. The CDR3 loop reads CSARENEKLFF. The CDR3 DNA follows: TGCAGTGCTAGGGAGAATGAAAAACTGTTTTTT.

The rearrangement joins TRBV5-1 to TRBJ2-7; 7 bases align to TRBD1. CDR1 and CDR2 from the germline V gene are SGHRS and YFSETQ. CDR3 length: 15 amino acids. Losses at the gene ends were 0 bases for V and 2 bases for J; bases not matched to a gene: 5. DNA of the CDR3: TGCGCCAGCAGCTTGGAGGGACAGTCACCCTACGAGCAGTACTTC. Translated: CASSLEGQSPYEQYF.

This chain joins TRBV5-3 and TRBJ2-1, with 9 bases identical to TRBD2. TRBV5-3 is noted as an ORF with a role that remains uncertain. CDR3 length equals 16 residues. Trimming cost V 1 base and J 7 bases; bases outside gene matches: 9. The CDR3 loop is CARSLSLAGADNEQFF. As DNA, the CDR3 is TGTGCCAGAAGCTTGAGTTTAGCGGGGGCCGATAATGAGCAGTTCTTC.

V gene TRBV6-5 combines with J gene TRBJ2-5, with 14 bases lining up with TRBD2. This CDR3 comprises 15 residues. After removal of 4 bases from V and 7 bases from J, the junction contained 5 bases not matched to a gene. Germline V gives CDR1 MNHEY, CDR2 SVGAGI. The CDR3 coding sequence is TGTGCCAGCAGTTTTCCGACTAGCGGGAGGGGGACCCAGTACTTC. Translated, it gives CASSFPTSGRGTQYF.

This clone was found once. The rearrangement links TRBV15 to TRBJ2-7; D remains unclear. Trimming took 1 base from V and 3 from J, leaving 7 bases between them. The CDR3 has 13 amino acids. The germline V gene has CDR1 LNHNV and CDR2 YYDKDF (reference sequence). In DNA form, the CDR3 reads TGTGCCACCAGCAGAGGGTACTACTACGAGCAGTACTTC. This translates into CATSRGYYYEQYF.

A note on this clone: A junction end diverges from the germline sequence, so it may reflect a read error. The genes are TRBV5-1 and TRBJ1-5; 8 nucleotides match TRBD1. Germline V gene lookup returns CDR1 SGHRS and CDR2 YFSETQ. CDR3 length: 14 amino acids. The CDR3 sequence is CASSLMTGDQPRHF. CDR3 nucleotide sequence: TGCGCCAGCAGCTTGATGACAGGGGATCAGCCCCGGCATTTT.

The chain has TRBV28 and TRBJ1-2; 8 nucleotides agree with TRBD1. The CDR3 is 14 residues long. V shed 2 bases, J shed 5 bases, and the junction held 4 bases outside the gene matches. The germline gives CDR1 MDHEN, CDR2 SYDVKM. The CDR3 DNA sequence: TGTGCCAGCAGTTTAGTGGACAGGGTGTATGGCTACACCTTC. Protein product: CASSLVDRVYGYTF.